This is a list of T cell receptor beta chains from one sample in a study of identical twins. TCRdb itself ran the 5' RACE reads through MiXCR, one entry per CDR3 protein. This sample has hundreds of thousands of distinct CDR3 sequences, with 6.1% found just once. The sequencing sample was made of naive T cells sorted from blood. Source of these receptors: a man between 18 and 35 years old in good health. CDR3s include the opening cysteine and the closing phenylalanine or tryptophan. D genes are given only for firm matches. Some rows mark clone size as missing; the rest say once, few, many or name a class of expanded clone.

v_call,clone_size,d_call,j_call,cdr3_aa,cdr3_nt
TRBV6-1,-,-,TRBJ2-3,CASSEISWPDTQYF,TGTGCCAGCAGTGAAATTTCGTGGCCAGATACGCAGTATTTT
TRBV28,few,-,TRBJ2-7,CASRNPLSRGSYEQYF,TGTGCCAGCAGGAATCCTCTCTCTCGAGGCTCCTACGAGCAGTACTTC
TRBV7-2,-,-,TRBJ2-7,CASSFLQEQYF,TGTGCCAGCAGCTTCTTGCAAGAGCAGTACTTC
TRBV6-5,many,TRBD1,TRBJ1-1,CASSYSPGTGGTEAFF,TGTGCCAGCAGTTACTCCCCCGGGACAGGGGGCACTGAAGCTTTCTTT
TRBV10-3,many,-,TRBJ1-2,CAISEKNRANYGYTF,TGTGCCATCAGTGAGAAGAACAGGGCTAACTATGGCTACACCTTC
TRBV20-1,few,TRBD2,TRBJ2-3,CSVLGLAVSTDTQYF,TGCAGTGTCTTGGGACTAGCGGTGAGCACAGATACGCAGTATTTT
TRBV3-1,few,TRBD2,TRBJ2-1,CASSQALAGAYNEQFF,TGTGCCAGCAGCCAAGCTCTAGCGGGAGCCTACAATGAGCAGTTCTTC
TRBV7-9,-,TRBD1,TRBJ2-7,CASSINRGLEQYF,TGTGCCAGCAGCATTAACAGGGGGCTCGAGCAGTACTTC
TRBV11-2,many,TRBD1,TRBJ2-1,CASSFLRGPYNEQFF,TGTGCCAGCAGCTTTTTAAGGGGGCCCTACAATGAGCAGTTCTTC
TRBV5-1,-,-,TRBJ1-2,CASSPRIGQNNGYTF,TGCGCCAGCAGCCCACGCATCGGTCAGAATAATGGCTACACCTTC
TRBV6-5,few,-,TRBJ2-2,CASSSNGAGELFF,TGTGCCAGCAGTTCGAACGGAGCCGGGGAGCTGTTTTTT
TRBV6-1,-,-,TRBJ1-4,CASKSTVVEKLFF,TGTGCCAGCAAATCAACAGTGGTTGAAAAACTGTTTTTT
TRBV20-1,many,TRBD1,TRBJ1-4,CSARGPGQGLAVEKLFF,TGCAGTGCTAGAGGGCCGGGACAGGGTTTGGCGGTCGAAAAACTGTTTTTT
TRBV6-5,few,-,TRBJ2-5,CASSYSRSSGKETQYF,TGTGCCAGCAGTTACTCGAGATCCTCCGGGAAAGAGACCCAGTACTTC
TRBV5-1,few,-,TRBJ2-2,CASSLAVTGTNTGELFF,TGCGCCAGCAGCTTGGCGGTGACGGGCACTAACACCGGGGAGCTGTTTTTT
TRBV27,many,-,TRBJ2-1,CASSYTPGTQSAFF,TGTGCCAGCAGTTACACGCCGGGGACCCAGTCGGCGTTCTTC
TRBV3-1,-,-,TRBJ2-7,CASSQERTVSYEQYF,TGTGCCAGCAGCCAAGAGCGAACAGTCTCCTACGAGCAGTACTTC
TRBV28,few,-,TRBJ1-3,CASSLSRGTVIYF,TGTGCCAGCAGTTTATCTAGAGGGACGGTCATATATTTT
TRBV7-8,many,-,TRBJ2-3,CASSLAPYTQYF,TGTGCCAGCAGCTTAGCTCCCTATACGCAGTATTTT
TRBV6-2/TRBV6-3,few,TRBD1,TRBJ2-3,CASSYRQGPDTQYF,TGTGCCAGCAGTTACAGACAGGGCCCAGATACGCAGTATTTT
TRBV12-3/TRBV12-4,many,-,TRBJ2-2,CASSPGTYPGELFF,TGTGCCAGCAGTCCAGGGACTTACCCCGGGGAGCTGTTTTTT
TRBV3-1,few,-,TRBJ1-5,CASSQGQPRFGNQPQHF,TGTGCCAGCAGCCAAGGACAGCCCCGGTTCGGCAATCAGCCCCAGCATTTT
TRBV4-2,many,-,TRBJ2-7,CASSQGRGTLYEQYF,TGTGCCAGCAGCCAAGGTCGAGGGACATTGTACGAGCAGTACTTC
TRBV30,-,TRBD2,TRBJ2-1,CAWSPKGTSSYNEQFF,TGTGCCTGGAGCCCAAAGGGGACTAGCAGCTACAATGAGCAGTTCTTC
TRBV6-1,-,TRBD1,TRBJ2-4,CASTGTAPQNIQYF,TGTGCCTCTACCGGGACAGCTCCCCAAAACATTCAGTACTTC
TRBV12-3/TRBV12-4,many,TRBD2,TRBJ2-1,CASSHLIGTSGSNEQFF,TGTGCCAGCAGCCACCTAATAGGGACTAGCGGGAGTAATGAGCAGTTCTTC
TRBV7-9,few,TRBD1,TRBJ2-7,CASSSPDRGIYEQYF,TGTGCCAGCAGTTCTCCGGACAGGGGAATTTACGAGCAGTACTTC
TRBV6-1,-,-,TRBJ2-1,CASSLRDFNNEQFF,TGTGCCAGCAGCCTAAGGGACTTTAACAATGAGCAGTTCTTC
TRBV20-1,many,-,TRBJ2-3,CSATPVGRNTQYF,TGCAGTGCTACACCCGTAGGGAGAAATACGCAGTATTTT
TRBV29-1,many,-,TRBJ2-2,CSAFQGTGELFF,TGCAGCGCCTTTCAGGGGACCGGGGAGCTGTTTTTT
TRBV5-1,-,TRBD2,TRBJ2-2,CASSSDASGRAVELFF,TGCGCCAGCAGCTCGGACGCTAGCGGGAGGGCCGTGGAGCTGTTTTTT
TRBV6-2/TRBV6-3,few,TRBD1,TRBJ2-7,CASSYGSGQGAPSSYEQYF,TGTGCCAGCAGTTACGGCTCGGGACAGGGGGCCCCTAGCTCCTACGAGCAGTACTTC
TRBV25-1,-,-,TRBJ1-5,CASSKENQPQHF,TGTGCCAGCAGTAAGGAGAATCAGCCCCAGCATTTT